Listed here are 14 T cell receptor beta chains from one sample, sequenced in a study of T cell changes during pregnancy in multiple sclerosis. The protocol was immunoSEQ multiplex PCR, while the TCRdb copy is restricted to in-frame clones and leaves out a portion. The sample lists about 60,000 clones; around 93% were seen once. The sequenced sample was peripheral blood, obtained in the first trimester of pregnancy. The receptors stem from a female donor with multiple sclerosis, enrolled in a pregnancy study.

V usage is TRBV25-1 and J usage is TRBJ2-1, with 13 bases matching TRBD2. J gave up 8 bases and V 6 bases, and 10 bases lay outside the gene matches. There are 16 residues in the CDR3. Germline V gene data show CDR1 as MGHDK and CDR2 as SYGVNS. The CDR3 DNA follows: TGTGCCAGCAGGCTTCTGACTAGCGGGGGGACGGATGAGCAGTTCTTC. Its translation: CASRLLTSGGTDEQFF.

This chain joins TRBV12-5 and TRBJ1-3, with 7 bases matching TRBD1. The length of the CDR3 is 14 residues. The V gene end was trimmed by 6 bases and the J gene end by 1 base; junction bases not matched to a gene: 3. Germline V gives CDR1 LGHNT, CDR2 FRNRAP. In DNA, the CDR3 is TGTGCTAGTGGCTTGACAGGGTCTGGAAACACCATATATTTT. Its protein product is CASGLTGSGNTIYF.

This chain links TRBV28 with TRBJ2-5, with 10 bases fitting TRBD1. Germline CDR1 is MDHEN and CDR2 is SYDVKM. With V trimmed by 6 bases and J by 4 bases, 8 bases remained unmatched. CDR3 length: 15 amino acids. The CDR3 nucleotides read TGTGCCAGCAGCCCGGGACAGGGGAAGGGAGAGACCCAGTACTTC. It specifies CASSPGQGKGETQYF. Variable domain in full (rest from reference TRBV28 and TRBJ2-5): DVKVTQSSRYLVKRTGEKVFLECVQDMDHENMFWYRQDPGLGLRLIYFSYDVKMKEKGDIPEGYSVSREKKERFSLILESASTNQTSMYLCASSPGQGKGETQYFGPGTRLLVL.

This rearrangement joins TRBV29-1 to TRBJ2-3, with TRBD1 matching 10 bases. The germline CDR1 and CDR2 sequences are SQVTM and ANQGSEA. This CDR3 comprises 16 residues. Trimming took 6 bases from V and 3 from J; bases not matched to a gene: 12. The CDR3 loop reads CSVLVPGQGLTDTQYF. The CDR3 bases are TGCAGCGTCTTAGTCCCGGGACAGGGGTTGACAGATACGCAGTATTTT.

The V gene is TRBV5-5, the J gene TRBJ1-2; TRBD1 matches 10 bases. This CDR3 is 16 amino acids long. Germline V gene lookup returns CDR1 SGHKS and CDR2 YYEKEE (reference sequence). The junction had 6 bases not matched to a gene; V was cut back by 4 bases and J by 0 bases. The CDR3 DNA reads TGTGCCAGCAGCGCGTTGGGACAGGGGTCTAACTATGGCTACACCTTC. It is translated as CASSALGQGSNYGYTF.

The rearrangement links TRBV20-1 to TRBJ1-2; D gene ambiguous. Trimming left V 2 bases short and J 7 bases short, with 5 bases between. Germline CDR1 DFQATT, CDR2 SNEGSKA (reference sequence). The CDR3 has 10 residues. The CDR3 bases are TGCAGTGCTAGATCCCGTGGCTACACCTTC. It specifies CSARSRGYTF.

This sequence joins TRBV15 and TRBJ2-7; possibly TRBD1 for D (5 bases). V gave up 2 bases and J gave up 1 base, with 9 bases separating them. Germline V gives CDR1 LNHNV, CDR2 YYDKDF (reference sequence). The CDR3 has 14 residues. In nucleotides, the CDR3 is TGTGCCACCAGCAGAACCGACAGTTCCTACGAGCAGTACTTC. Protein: CATSRTDSSYEQYF.

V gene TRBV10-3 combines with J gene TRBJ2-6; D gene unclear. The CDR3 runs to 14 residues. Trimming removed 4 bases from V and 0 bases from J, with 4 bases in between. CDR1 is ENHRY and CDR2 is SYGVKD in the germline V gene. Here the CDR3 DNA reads TGTGCCATCAGTGGAGGCTCTGGGGCCAACGTCCTGACTTTC. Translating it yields CAISGGSGANVLTF.

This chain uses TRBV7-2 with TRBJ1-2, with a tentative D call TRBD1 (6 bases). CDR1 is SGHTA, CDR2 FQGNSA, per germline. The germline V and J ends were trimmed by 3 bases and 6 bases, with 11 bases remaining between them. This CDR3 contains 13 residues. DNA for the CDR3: TGTGCCAGCAGCTTCCTAGGGGGAAATGGCTACACCTTC. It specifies CASSFLGGNGYTF.

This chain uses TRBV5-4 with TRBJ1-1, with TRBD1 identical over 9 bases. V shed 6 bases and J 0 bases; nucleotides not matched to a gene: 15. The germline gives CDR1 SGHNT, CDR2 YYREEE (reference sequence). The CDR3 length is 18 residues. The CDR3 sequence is CASNYKMGQGRVNTEAFF. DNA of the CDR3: TGTGCCAGCAATTACAAGATGGGACAGGGTAGGGTGAACACTGAAGCTTTCTTT.

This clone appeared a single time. As DNA, the CDR3 is TGTGCCAGCAGCCGGGGGGGGTCGGAAGGAAAACTGTTTTTT. Translating gives CASSRGGSEGKLFF. This chain links TRBV5-6 with TRBJ1-4; D is perhaps TRBD1 (5 bases). Between the trimmed V and J ends, which lost 4 bases and 10 bases, there was a span of 17 bases. Germline lookup yields CDR1 SGHDT and CDR2 YYEEEE. The CDR3 sequence is 14 residues long.

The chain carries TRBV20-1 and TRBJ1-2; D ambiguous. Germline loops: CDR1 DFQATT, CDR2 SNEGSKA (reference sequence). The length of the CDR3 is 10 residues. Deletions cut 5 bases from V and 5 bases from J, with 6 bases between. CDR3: CSAPLYGYTF. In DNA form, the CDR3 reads TGCAGTGCTCCGTTGTATGGCTACACCTTC.

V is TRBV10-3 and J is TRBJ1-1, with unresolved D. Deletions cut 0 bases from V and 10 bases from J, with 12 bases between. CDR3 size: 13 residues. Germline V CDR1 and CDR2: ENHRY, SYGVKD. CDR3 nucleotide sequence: TGTGCCATCAGTGAGTCAGTCGGGATGCCAGCTTTCTTT. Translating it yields CAISESVGMPAFF.

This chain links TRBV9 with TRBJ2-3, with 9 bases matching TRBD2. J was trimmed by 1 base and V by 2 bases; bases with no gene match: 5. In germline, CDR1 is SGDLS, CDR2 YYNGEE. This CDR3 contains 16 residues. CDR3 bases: TGTGCCAGCAGCGTTCTGGCTAGCGGGGGCACAGATACGCAGTATTTT. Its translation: CASSVLASGGTDTQYF.